This entry lists 7 T cell receptor beta chains sequenced from one sample in a study of blood T cell repertoires in COVID-19. Using immunoSEQ multiplex PCR, the repertoire was profiled, and TCRdb retains in-frame clones only, with some absent. The sample holds fewer than 250,000 clones; 83% are singletons and the top ten take roughly 5.5%. What was sequenced was peripheral blood. The receptors originated from a human donor in a cohort sampled during active COVID-19.

The rearrangement joins TRBV4-1 to TRBJ2-5, with TRBD2 identical over 9 bases. Germline values: CDR1 MGHRA, CDR2 YSYEKL. With 5 bases clipped from V and 0 bases from J, the junction kept 10 bases outside the gene matches. The CDR3 runs to 17 residues. CDR3 sequence reads: CASSLNRRTSDQETQYF. The CDR3 DNA is TGCGCCAGCAGCTTAAACCGCAGGACTAGCGACCAAGAGACCCAGTACTTC.

This clone was recorded a few times. The gene calls are TRBV11-2 and TRBJ2-6, with D tentatively TRBD1 (5 bases). The V gene lost 6 bases and the J gene lost 4 bases, with 7 bases spanning the gap. The germline V gene has CDR1 SGHAT and CDR2 FQNNGV. The CDR3 spans 13 residues. The CDR3 sequence is CASRGQGANVLTF. The CDR3 region has the DNA TGTGCCAGCAGGGGGCAGGGGGCCAACGTCCTGACTTTC.

The rearrangement links TRBV19 to TRBJ1-1, with D possibly TRBD1 on 5 matching bases. The V gene lost 9 bases and the J gene lost 4 bases, with 9 bases spanning the gap. The CDR3 is 11 amino acids. Per the germline V gene, CDR1 is LNHDA and CDR2 is SQIVND (reference sequence). CDR3 residues: CASTGATEAFF. The CDR3 DNA sequence: TGTGCCAGCACTGGGGCCACTGAAGCTTTCTTT.

The gene calls are TRBV5-4 and TRBJ2-7; 7 bases match TRBD1. The CDR3 is 13 residues long. V was clipped by 4 bases and J by 6 bases; unmatched bases: 7. The germline CDR1 and CDR2 sequences are SGHNT and YYREEE (reference sequence). Written as DNA, the CDR3 is TGTGCCAGCAGCCCCAAGGCAGGGGGCGAGCAGTACTTC. Its protein is CASSPKAGGEQYF.

This clone was found once. The chain couples TRBV10-3 to TRBJ2-3; maybe TRBD1 (6 bases). CDR1 and CDR2 from the germline V gene are ENHRY and SYGVKD. The CDR3 loop spans 16 amino acids. The V end was cut by 2 bases, the J end by 3 bases, with 15 bases between. The CDR3 loop is CAISEGQGWDTDTQYF. CDR3 coding DNA: TGTGCCATCAGTGAGGGGCAGGGGTGGGATACAGATACGCAGTATTTT.

The V gene is TRBV3-1 (or the pseudogene TRBV3-2), the J gene TRBJ1-1, with TRBD1 matching over 10 bases. The V segment lost 3 bases and the J segment 3 bases; nucleotides outside the gene matches: 4. In germline, CDR1 is LGHDT, CDR2 YNNKEL (reference sequence). The CDR3 is 15 amino acids. The CDR3 here is CASSHRQGAYTEAFF. The CDR3 coding sequence is TGTGCCAGCAGCCACCGACAGGGGGCGTACACTGAAGCTTTCTTT.

This chain links TRBV20-1 with TRBJ2-7; 9 positions agree with TRBD2. CDR1 and CDR2 from the germline V gene are DFQATT and SNEGSKA (reference sequence). The CDR3 has 13 residues. After removal of 3 bases from V and 5 bases from J, the junction contained 5 bases not matched to a gene. The CDR3 coding sequence is TGCAGTGCTAGTGGTAGCGGGAGCGACGAGCAGTACTTC. Translated, it gives CSASGSGSDEQYF.